This TCR beta chain was obtained from a study of T-cell reconstitution after alpha-beta-depleted transplantation in children. In this sample, this clonotype turned up many times. The CDR3 loop spans 13 amino acids. From germline, CDR1 is SQVTM and CDR2 ANQGSEA. The J segment lost 5 bases and the V segment lost 6 bases, leaving 9 bases of the junction unmatched. The library targeted TCRbeta and was prepared with unique molecular identifiers. One entry per CDR3 protein, called by TCRdb with MiXCR from the PCR reads. This table has hundreds of thousands of distinct CDR3 sequences, under 15% appearing once.

The chain combines TRBV29-1 with TRBJ1-1; 7 bases fit TRBD1. The sample here was PBMCs, taken before TCRalphabeta/CD19-depleted stem cell transplant. The sequence derives from a girl aged 2 to 9 with congenital amegakaryocytic thrombocytopenia, due to receive a stem cell transplant. The CDR3: CSVRLTGSTEAFF. CDR3 nucleotides: TGCAGCGTCCGACTGACAGGGTCAACTGAAGCTTTCTTT.